This TCR beta chain came from a study of control samples from healthy donors and cancer patients. Method: immunoSEQ multiplex PCR; TCRdb's copy keeps in-frame clones and lacks some. The table includes about 98,000 clones, roughly 94% detected once. The TCR comes from a young woman in good health. Specimen: blood.

The chain's CDR3 is CASSPETVGREKLFF. CDR3 sequence (DNA): TGTGCCAGCAGCCCGGAGACAGTAGGGCGAGAAAAACTGTTTTTT. The rearrangement links TRBV3-1 (or the pseudogene TRBV3-2) to TRBJ1-4; maybe TRBD1 (5 bases). CDR1 and CDR2 from the germline V gene are LGHDT and YNNKEL (reference sequence). The CDR3 sequence is 15 residues long. Deletions cut 4 bases from V and 8 bases from J, with 17 bases between.